Shown below are 29 T cell receptor beta chains from a single sample sequenced in a study of blood T cell repertoires in COVID-19. Generated by immunoSEQ multiplex PCR, the TCRdb table keeps only in-frame clones and is missing some. The sample carries 250,000 to 350,000 clones, 80% to 90% recorded once. The sequenced sample consisted of peripheral blood. The receptors were gathered from a woman aged 70 to 79 with COVID-19, enrolled during active disease.

This clone has just one count. The chain uses TRBV6-5 and TRBJ1-1; maybe TRBD1 (5 bases). The CDR3 runs to 12 residues. The ends were cut back, 6 bases at V and 5 bases at J, with 10 bases in the middle. Germline lookup yields CDR1 MNHEY and CDR2 SVGAGI. The chain's CDR3 is CASSLRVTEAFF. Written as DNA, the CDR3 is TGTGCCAGCAGCCTCAGGGTTACTGAAGCTTTCTTT.

The V and J genes are TRBV28 and TRBJ2-7; 10 bases map to TRBD1. The CDR3 length is 14 residues. J was trimmed by 5 bases and V by 5 bases; bases with no gene match: 6. From germline, CDR1 is MDHEN and CDR2 SYDVKM. The CDR3 reads CASSSPGQGNEQYF. Written as DNA, the CDR3 is TGTGCCAGCAGTAGTCCGGGACAGGGGAACGAGCAGTACTTC.

The chain recombines TRBV11-2 with TRBJ1-6; 11 bases are a match to TRBD1. V was pared by 6 bases and J by 7 bases, with 11 bases of the junction left unmatched. CDR3 length: 17 amino acids. CDR1 SGHAT and CDR2 FQNNGV come from the germline V gene. CDR3 in amino acids: CASRSLRDRGKNSPLHF. The CDR3 DNA reads TGTGCCAGCAGAAGTCTTCGGGACAGGGGGAAAAATTCACCCCTCCACTTT.

J is TRBJ1-1 and V is TRBV7-3; D unresolved. Per germline, CDR1 SGHTA and CDR2 FQGTGA. V was pared by 3 bases and J by 5 bases, with 10 bases between. This CDR3 has 13 residues. The CDR3 is CASSLVRTTEAFF. CDR3 nucleotides: TGTGCCAGCAGCTTGGTCCGGACTACTGAAGCTTTCTTT.

The chain couples TRBV15 to TRBJ1-2; D gene unclear. This CDR3 has 15 amino acids. Germline CDR1 reads LNHNV; CDR2 reads YYDKDF (reference sequence). The V gene lost 0 bases and the J gene lost 4 bases, with 12 bases spanning the gap. CDR3 in DNA: TGTGCCACCAGCAGAGATAGCGGTGTGCTCTATGGCTACACCTTC. Its protein is CATSRDSGVLYGYTF.

The rearrangement joins TRBV3-1 (or the pseudogene TRBV3-2) to TRBJ1-1; TRBD1 might be the D (5 bases). The germline gives CDR1 LGHDT, CDR2 YNNKEL (reference sequence). V was trimmed by 1 base and J by 6 bases, leaving 15 bases between them. The CDR3 sequence is 15 residues long. The CDR3 is CASSQGRAQIPEAFF. CDR3 nucleotide sequence: TGTGCCAGCAGCCAAGGCAGGGCCCAAATCCCTGAAGCTTTCTTT.

The chain joins TRBV7-2 to TRBJ2-5; D is unclear. The CDR3 spans 13 residues. V dropped 2 bases and J dropped 3 bases, with 7 bases sitting between them. Germline CDR1 and CDR2: SGHTA and FQGNSA. The CDR3 region is CASSLPREETQYF. Here the CDR3 DNA reads TGTGCCAGCAGCTTACCACGGGAAGAGACCCAGTACTTC.

The chain joins TRBV30 to TRBJ1-2, with D possibly TRBD1 on 6 matching bases. Germline assignment: CDR1 GTSNPN and CDR2 SVGIG (reference sequence). The CDR3 runs 12 residues. Trimming shortened V by 3 bases and J by 7 bases, and 12 bases separated the two germline ends. The CDR3 sequence: CAWSTPGVGYTF. Written as DNA, the CDR3 is TGTGCCTGGAGCACCCCAGGGGTTGGCTACACCTTC. The full variable domain, with the rest looked up from reference TRBV30 and TRBJ1-2, is SQTIHQWPATLVQPVGSPLSLECTVEGTSNPNLYWYRQAAGRGLQLLFYSVGIGQISSEVPQNLSASRPQDRQFILSSKKLLLSDSGFYLCAWSTPGVGYTFGSGTRLTVV.

The V and J genes are TRBV10-3 and TRBJ2-7; perhaps TRBD1 as D (6 bases). The CDR3 length is 15 residues. V was pared by 0 bases and J by 7 bases, with 16 bases between. CDR1 is ENHRY, CDR2 SYGVKD, per germline. The CDR3 region has the DNA TGTGCCATCAGTGAGTCTGGCAGGGGAGCTGGGGAGCAGTACTTC. Protein sequence: CAISESGRGAGEQYF.

V usage is TRBV28 and J usage is TRBJ2-1; 7 bases match TRBD2. CDR3 length: 15 residues. After removal of 2 bases from V and 6 bases from J, the junction contained 7 bases not matched to a gene. The V gene's germline CDR1 is MDHEN and CDR2 SYDVKM. The DNA of the CDR3 is TGTGCCAGCAGTTTAGTCGCGGGGGACTCCAATGAGCAGTTCTTC. Translation: CASSLVAGDSNEQFF.

V gene TRBV25-1 combines with J gene TRBJ1-1; 12 bases fit TRBD1. There are 16 residues in the CDR3. Per the germline V gene, CDR1 is MGHDK and CDR2 is SYGVNS. V lost 6 bases and J lost 5; bases outside the gene matches: 10. This CDR3 reads CASRGWDRGLRTEAFF. As DNA, the CDR3 is TGTGCCAGCAGGGGATGGGACAGGGGGCTGAGGACTGAAGCTTTCTTT.

The genes are TRBV6-5 and TRBJ1-6, with D perhaps matching TRBD1 (5 bases). The germline CDR1 and CDR2 sequences are MNHEY and SVGAGI. Trimming left V 2 bases short and J 0 bases short, with 8 bases between. This CDR3 contains 16 residues. The CDR3 DNA reads TGTGCCAGCAGTTACGGCGACAGCTCCTATAATTCACCCCTCCACTTT. Translation: CASSYGDSSYNSPLHF.

The chain employs TRBV7-9 and TRBJ2-5; D is possibly TRBD1 (6 bases). CDR3 length: 13 residues. V was cut by 0 bases and J by 13 bases, with 15 bases left in between. Germline loops: CDR1 SEHNR, CDR2 FQNEAQ (reference sequence). This CDR3 reads CASSLAGARVWYF. In nucleotides, the CDR3 is TGTGCCAGCAGCTTAGCGGGGGCCCGCGTTTGGTACTTC.

CDR3 in amino acids: CASSPRQGRTNIQYF. CDR3 nucleotide sequence: TGTGCCAGCAGTCCGCGACAGGGGCGGACAAACATTCAGTACTTC. This chain connects TRBV28 to TRBJ2-4; 8 nucleotides align to TRBD1. CDR1 and CDR2 (germline): MDHEN, SYDVKM. The CDR3 covers 15 residues. V lost 5 bases to trimming and J lost 6 bases; unmatched junction nucleotides: 9.

The V and J genes are TRBV7-2 and TRBJ2-3; tentatively, D is TRBD2 (5 bases). The CDR3 covers 15 residues. The V and J ends lost 6 bases and 0 bases respectively, with 13 bases between them. CDR1 and CDR2 from the germline V gene are SGHTA and FQGNSA. Here the CDR3 reads CASRDPSLSTDTQYF. In DNA form, the CDR3 reads TGTGCCAGCAGGGATCCTAGCCTTAGCACAGATACGCAGTATTTT.

The rearrangement uses TRBV29-1 and TRBJ1-5, with 7 bases fitting TRBD1. The ends lost 7 bases at V and 3 bases at J; junction bases unmatched: 9. CDR1 and CDR2 from the germline V gene are SQVTM and ANQGSEA. This CDR3 region has 14 residues. The CDR3: CSAGTVFHNQPQHF. In DNA form, the CDR3 reads TGCAGCGCTGGGACAGTTTTTCACAATCAGCCCCAGCATTTT.

DNA for the CDR3: TGTGCCAGCAGGGGGGGAGGGGAGCAGTACTTC. Translating it yields CASRGGGEQYF. V usage is TRBV6-1 and J usage is TRBJ2-7, with 7 bases that match TRBD2. Trimming cost V 6 bases and J 7 bases; bases outside gene matches: 3. This CDR3 has 11 residues. Germline V gene lookup returns CDR1 MNHNS and CDR2 SASEGT.

This clone was picked up a small number of times. The chain employs TRBV18 and TRBJ2-2, with 7 bases matching TRBD1. Germline lookup yields CDR1 KGHSH and CDR2 LQKENI. Trimming cost V 2 bases and J 6 bases; bases outside gene matches: 3. This CDR3 has 14 amino acids. CDR3 in DNA: TGTGCCAGCTCACCAATTCAGGGGGCCGGGGAGCTGTTTTTT. Residues: CASSPIQGAGELFF. The complete variable domain, with remaining parts taken from reference TRBV18 and TRBJ2-2, reads NAGVMQNPRHLVRRRGQEARLRCSPMKGHSHVYWYRQLPEEGLKFMVYLQKENIIDESGMPKERFSAEFPKEGPSILRIQQVVRGDSAAYFCASSPIQGAGELFFGEGSRLTVL.

This chain uses TRBV4-1 with TRBJ1-6; 7 bases map to TRBD1. Germline lookup yields CDR1 MGHRA and CDR2 YSYEKL. The CDR3 totals 14 residues. With 4 bases clipped from V and 7 bases from J, the junction kept 4 bases outside the gene matches. CDR3 nucleotides: TGCGCCAGCAGCCGTGGGACAGTAAATTCACCCCTCCACTTT. Amino acid sequence: CASSRGTVNSPLHF.

The chain carries TRBV7-2 and TRBJ2-3; TRBD2 matches at 10 bases. This CDR3 is 17 amino acids long. The germline V gene has CDR1 SGHTA and CDR2 FQGNSA. V dropped 6 bases and J dropped 4; count of bases not matched to a gene: 13. CDR3 sequence reads: CASRKNPAGGRADTQYF. CDR3 in DNA: TGTGCCAGCAGGAAGAATCCAGCGGGGGGGAGGGCAGATACGCAGTATTTT.

The gene calls are TRBV6-5 and TRBJ1-4; D unresolved. Germline V lookup: CDR1 MNHEY, CDR2 SVGAGI. Trimming stripped 6 bases from V and 5 bases from J, with 10 bases between. This CDR3 has 13 amino acids. The CDR3 DNA sequence: TGTGCCAGCAGCGGAGGGCCGAATGAAAAACTGTTTTTT. Its protein is CASSGGPNEKLFF.

The J gene is TRBJ1-1, the V gene TRBV5-6; a possible D gene is TRBD1 (5 bases). V was cut by 3 bases and J by 8 bases, with 11 bases left in between. Germline V CDR1 and CDR2: SGHDT, YYEEEE. The CDR3 covers 12 residues. DNA of the CDR3: TGTGCCAGCAGCTCCACAGGAGTGGAAGCTTTCTTT. Translated: CASSSTGVEAFF.

The chain links TRBV29-1 to TRBJ2-7, with 9 bases matching TRBD1. Germline CDR1 and CDR2: SQVTM and ANQGSEA. The CDR3 is made up of 12 amino acids. V shed 4 bases, J shed 6 bases, and the junction held 4 bases outside the gene matches. The CDR3 DNA reads as TGCAGCGTTGGACAGGGGGTGGGCGAGCAGTACTTC. It translates to CSVGQGVGEQYF.

The chain has TRBV10-1 and TRBJ2-7; TRBD2 matches 12 bases. Germline assignment: CDR1 WNHNN and CDR2 SYGVQD (reference sequence). Trimming cost V 3 bases and J 4 bases; bases outside gene matches: 4. The CDR3 is 15 residues long. The CDR3 is CASSDRLAGVYEQYF. The CDR3 DNA reads TGCGCCAGCAGTGATCGACTAGCGGGGGTATACGAGCAGTACTTC.

The CDR3 nucleotides are TGTGCCAGCAGGAGAGGGGGTCAAGAGACCCAGTACTTC. Translated: CASRRGGQETQYF. The V gene is TRBV7-9, the J gene TRBJ2-5; possible D gene TRBD1, 6 bases. The V end was cut by 6 bases, the J end by 2 bases, with 10 bases between. Germline V gene data show CDR1 as SEHNR and CDR2 as FQNEAQ (reference sequence). The CDR3 covers 13 residues.

This clone occurred a few times. The chain employs TRBV7-9 and TRBJ2-3, with D maybe TRBD2 (6 bases). The CDR3 spans 13 residues. V lost 4 bases and J 1 base, leaving 6 bases between the germline ends. Germline CDR1 and CDR2: SEHNR and FQNEAQ (reference sequence). CDR3 loop: CASSWGGTDTQYF. CDR3 in DNA: TGTGCCAGCAGCTGGGGGGGCACAGATACGCAGTATTTT.

The CDR3 region is CASSSWTGGNSPLHF. CDR3 DNA sequence: TGTGCCAGCAGCTCATGGACAGGGGGAAATTCACCCCTCCACTTT. J is TRBJ1-6 and V is TRBV13, with 10 bases lining up with TRBD1. CDR3 length: 15 amino acids. The germline gives CDR1 PRHDT, CDR2 FYEKMQ (reference sequence). The V gene end was trimmed by 4 bases and the J gene end by 7 bases; junction bases not matched to a gene: 4.

The CDR3 region has the DNA TGTGCCACTTCGACAGGGCCGAACACTGAAGCTTTCTTT. Protein product: CATSTGPNTEAFF. The chain carries TRBV7-9 and TRBJ1-1; 7 bases agree with TRBD1. The V and J ends lost 10 bases and 1 base, in that order; junction bases with no gene match: 6. The CDR3 is 13 amino acids. Germline CDR1 SEHNR, CDR2 FQNEAQ (reference sequence).

V usage is TRBV6-2 or TRBV6-3 and J usage is TRBJ2-3, with a possible D match to TRBD2 (6 bases). Germline CDR1 is MNHEY and CDR2 is SVGEGT. V lost 0 bases and J lost 5, with 12 bases in between. The CDR3 has 15 amino acids. CDR3 loop: CASSYSSAGLDTQYF. The CDR3 nucleotides are TGTGCCAGCAGTTACTCGAGTGCGGGGTTAGATACGCAGTATTTT.